This T cell receptor beta chain originates from a study of T cell repertoires in cytomegalovirus infection. Across the study: An indication of both CMV infection and matching HLA type came from public TCR beta signatures. Findings of the study overall: Dominating the ex vivo response were HLA-C-restricted CMV-specific TCR beta clonotypes. Cumulated frequencies of public TCR beta families served to identify carriers of CMV plus the relevant HLA.

TCRdb reprocessed the reads with MiXCR, giving one entry per CDR3 protein. This table holds 250,000 or so distinct CDR3 sequences, around 8.7% found once. Trimming stripped 0 bases from V and 5 bases from J, with 5 bases between. The CDR3 is 12 amino acids. The germline V gene has CDR1 SGHVS and CDR2 FQNEAQ. In this sample, this clonotype turned up many times. Antigen specificity is unknown. The source material was PBMCs. The rearrangement links TRBV7-8 to TRBJ2-7; no reliable D call. This TCR was recovered from a human donor in good health (CMV status not recorded). Some clones in this sample may be carry-over from other donors' samples. In DNA form, the CDR3 reads TGTGCCAGCAGCTTAGCCCGAGACGAGCAGTACTTC. It codes for CASSLARDEQYF.